Following are 16 T cell receptor beta chains from one sample sequenced in a study of vaccination effects on CD4 cells after COVID-19. The repertoire was sequenced with immunoSEQ multiplex PCR; TCRdb's copy has only in-frame clones and lacks some. The table includes about 64,000 clones, roughly three quarters detected once. ViraFEST assay sequencing came after antigen-specific CD4+ T cells were expanded with viral peptide pools. CD4+ T cell isolation took place after about nine days of culture. Of the BNT162b2 and mRNA-1273 vaccines, participants received two doses of one or the other. The antigens for these receptors are not known. Source: CD4+ T cells from PBMCs cultured with HCoV-OC43 spike peptides, taken after COVID-19 vaccination. Indicated subset: HCoV-OC43 spike overlapping peptide pool stimulation. All receptors come from a human donor who received a COVID-19 vaccine.

This clone was recorded once. The chain carries TRBV19 and TRBJ1-1; D is unresolved. Per the germline V gene, CDR1 is LNHDA and CDR2 is SQIVND (reference sequence). Trimming left V 7 bases short and J 5 bases short, with 8 bases between. The CDR3 consists of 11 residues. The CDR3, as DNA: TGTGCCAGTAAAGCGGATACTGAAGCTTTCTTT. Its protein product is CASKADTEAFF. Complete variable domain (other parts from reference TRBV19 and TRBJ1-1): DGGITQSPKYLFRKEGQNVTLSCEQNLNHDAMYWYRQDPGQGLRLIYYSQIVNDFQKGDIAEGYSVSREKKESFPLTVTSAQKNPTAFYLCASKADTEAFFGQGTRLTVV.

This clone showed up just a few times. The chain employs TRBV6-1 and TRBJ2-1; D remains ambiguous. V was cut by 2 bases and J by 2 bases, with 13 bases left in between. Germline values: CDR1 MNHNS, CDR2 SASEGT. The CDR3 has 16 amino acids. The CDR3 nucleotides are TGTGCCAGCAGTGAACAGCACGGAATAACCTACAATGAGCAGTTCTTC. It is translated as CASSEQHGITYNEQFF.

This chain links TRBV2 with TRBJ1-5; D is unresolved. The CDR3 covers 12 residues. Trimming removed 3 bases at V and 3 bases at J, with 3 bases between. The germline CDR1 and CDR2 sequences are SNHLY and FYNNEI. The CDR3 DNA reads as TGTGCCAGCAGTGACCCCAATCAGCCCCAGCATTTT. It yields the protein CASSDPNQPQHF.

V and J are TRBV30 and TRBJ2-3, with TRBD1 as a possible D gene (5 bases). The CDR3 extends over 14 amino acids. Germline V lookup: CDR1 GTSNPN, CDR2 SVGIG (reference sequence). Between the trimmed V and J ends, which lost 2 bases and 5 bases, there was a span of 14 bases. The CDR3 spells CAWSPGWDGDTQYF. DNA for the CDR3: TGTGCCTGGAGTCCAGGGTGGGATGGAGATACGCAGTATTTT.

The chain uses TRBV7-8 and TRBJ2-7; possible D gene TRBD1, 6 bases. This CDR3 region has 14 residues. Germline assignment: CDR1 SGHVS and CDR2 FQNEAQ. V was trimmed by 0 bases and J by 2 bases, leaving 8 bases between them. CDR3 nucleotides: TGTGCCAGCAGCTTAGCTACAGGGCCCTACGAGCAGTACGTC. This codes for CASSLATGPYEQYV.

The chain employs TRBV7-3 and TRBJ1-1; no clear D gene. CDR1 is SGHTA and CDR2 is FQGTGA in the germline V gene. Trimming removed 1 base at V and 3 bases at J, with 12 bases between. The CDR3 has 15 amino acids. CDR3 amino acids: CASSLKGSGDTEAFF. CDR3 DNA: TGTGCCAGCAGCTTAAAAGGGAGCGGAGACACTGAAGCTTTCTTT. Full variable domain (missing parts from reference TRBV7-3 and TRBJ1-1): GAGVSQTPSNKVTEKGKYVELRCDPISGHTALYWYRQSLGQGPEFLIYFQGTGAADDSGLPNDRFFAVRPEGSVSTLKIQRTERGDSAVYLCASSLKGSGDTEAFFGQGTRLTVV.

The rearrangement uses TRBV28 and TRBJ1-2, with 7 bases fitting TRBD1. In germline, CDR1 is MDHEN, CDR2 SYDVKM. There are 13 residues in the CDR3. With 5 bases clipped from V and 7 bases from J, the junction kept 7 bases outside the gene matches. Here the CDR3 DNA reads TGTGCCAGCAGTCCGACAGGGCCCTCTGGCTACACCTTC. Residues: CASSPTGPSGYTF.

The genes are TRBV3-1 (or the pseudogene TRBV3-2) and TRBJ1-2, with unresolved D. The CDR3 covers 13 residues. The V end lost 1 base, the J end lost 7 bases, and 10 bases lay between the germline ends. Germline CDR1 is LGHDT and CDR2 is YNNKEL (reference sequence). CDR3: CASSQALEGGYTF. The CDR3 nucleotides are TGTGCCAGCAGCCAAGCACTCGAGGGTGGCTACACCTTC.

V gene TRBV14 combines with J gene TRBJ2-5; D remains ambiguous. Between the trimmed V and J ends, which lost 1 base and 3 bases, there was a span of 6 bases. CDR1 and CDR2 from the germline V gene are SGHDN and FVKESK. This CDR3 has 13 amino acids. The CDR3 DNA reads as TGTGCCAGCAGCCAAGGGTGGAAAGAGACCCAGTACTTC. Encoded protein: CASSQGWKETQYF.

The gene calls are TRBV7-2 and TRBJ2-5; possible D gene TRBD2, 6 bases. Germline CDR1 is SGHTA and CDR2 is FQGNSA. Trimming removed 4 bases from V and 5 bases from J, with 20 bases in between. CDR3 size: 16 residues. CDR3 region: CASSSKVTSLLETQYF. DNA of the CDR3: TGTGCCAGCAGCTCAAAGGTCACTAGCCTACTTGAGACCCAGTACTTC.

The chain is built from TRBV5-7 and TRBJ1-5, with TRBD1 matching 7 bases. TRBV5-7 is an open reading frame whose function is uncertain. The ends lost 3 bases at V and 2 bases at J; junction bases unmatched: 2. CDR3 length equals 14 residues. The chain's CDR3 is CASSSDRGNQPQHF. The CDR3 DNA reads TGTGCCAGCAGCTCCGACAGGGGCAATCAGCCCCAGCATTTT.

The genes are TRBV27 and TRBJ2-3; D may be TRBD1 (6 bases). The V gene's germline CDR1 is MNHEY and CDR2 SMNVEV (reference sequence). This CDR3 comprises 13 residues. Trimming removed 11 bases at V and 1 base at J, with 13 bases between. The CDR3 sequence is CASLRQGTDTQYF. CDR3 DNA sequence: TGTGCCTCACTTAGACAGGGCACAGATACGCAGTATTTT.

The chain is built from TRBV18 and TRBJ2-3; 9 bases fit TRBD1. This CDR3 is built from 18 residues. With V trimmed by 2 bases and J by 2 bases, 11 bases remained unmatched. Germline V lookup: CDR1 KGHSH, CDR2 LQKENI. The CDR3 reads CASSPIEYTGGATDTQYF. The CDR3 bases are TGTGCCAGCTCACCAATAGAATATACAGGGGGCGCCACAGATACGCAGTATTTT.

In its sample, this clone was seen a few times. V is TRBV29-1 and J is TRBJ2-1, with a weak D call TRBD1 (6 bases). Germline V gives CDR1 SQVTM, CDR2 ANQGSEA. V lost 4 bases and J 6 bases, leaving 13 bases between the germline ends. The CDR3 has 13 residues. The CDR3 spells CSVGVHRVNEQFF. CDR3 coding DNA: TGCAGCGTTGGAGTTCACAGGGTCAATGAGCAGTTCTTC.

The chain uses TRBV6-5 and TRBJ2-2; a weak D match, TRBD2 (6 bases). CDR1 MNHEY and CDR2 SVGAGI come from the germline V gene. The ends were cut back, 0 bases at V and 7 bases at J, with 9 bases in the middle. The CDR3 length is 14 residues. As DNA, the CDR3 is TGTGCCAGCAGTTACTCGGGGGGTGACGGGGAGCTGTTTTTT. The encoded protein is CASSYSGGDGELFF.

The chain uses TRBV30 and TRBJ2-2, with unresolved D. Trimming cost V 3 bases and J 4 bases, with 15 bases left between them. The CDR3 has 15 amino acids. The germline CDR1 and CDR2 sequences are GTSNPN and SVGIG (reference sequence). In DNA, the CDR3 is TGTGCCTGGAGCCTTGTAGGCGTTGCCACCGGGGAGCTGTTTTTT. Protein sequence: CAWSLVGVATGELFF.